What follows describes a single T cell receptor (beta chain). Its antigen is unknown. This entry is derived from a study of hypomethylating agent response in myelodysplastic syndrome. The study's findings and limits: After treatment, novel clonotypes emerged more in responders, contracted ones more in non-responders.

This table comes from immunoSEQ multiplex PCR, and its TCRdb copy is limited to in-frame clones, with some not included. The table records 10,000 to 11,000 clones, 83% of them present only once. The material sequenced was bone marrow, taken before or after starting hypomethylating agent treatment for myelodysplastic syndrome (not recorded which). This receptor was identified in a human donor with myelodysplastic syndrome.

This CDR3 is CASSAKVGQANTEAFF. As DNA, the CDR3 is TGTGCCAGCAGTGCCAAAGTTGGACAGGCGAACACTGAAGCTTTCTTT. The gene calls are TRBV6-1 and TRBJ1-1; 7 bases agree with TRBD1. The CDR3 has 16 residues. The J segment lost 1 base and the V segment lost 4 bases, leaving 9 bases of the junction unmatched. Germline lookup yields CDR1 MNHNS and CDR2 SASEGT.